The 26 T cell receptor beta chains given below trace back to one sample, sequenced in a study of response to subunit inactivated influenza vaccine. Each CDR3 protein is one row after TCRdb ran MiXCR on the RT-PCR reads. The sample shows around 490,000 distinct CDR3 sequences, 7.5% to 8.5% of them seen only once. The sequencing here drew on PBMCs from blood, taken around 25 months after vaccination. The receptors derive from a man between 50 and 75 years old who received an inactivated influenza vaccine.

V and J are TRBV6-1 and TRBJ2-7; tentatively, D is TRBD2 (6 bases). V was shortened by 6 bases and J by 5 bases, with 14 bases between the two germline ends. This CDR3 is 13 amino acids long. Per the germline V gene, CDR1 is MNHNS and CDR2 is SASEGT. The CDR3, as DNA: TGTGCCAGCAGAGGACCGGGGGACCACGAGCAGTACTTC. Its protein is CASRGPGDHEQYF.

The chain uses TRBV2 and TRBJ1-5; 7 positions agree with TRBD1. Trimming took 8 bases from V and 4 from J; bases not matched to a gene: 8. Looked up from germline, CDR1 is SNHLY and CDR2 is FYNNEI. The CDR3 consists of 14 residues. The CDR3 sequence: CASSGQVPNQPQHF. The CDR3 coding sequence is TGTGCCAGCTCCGGACAGGTCCCGAATCAGCCCCAGCATTTT.

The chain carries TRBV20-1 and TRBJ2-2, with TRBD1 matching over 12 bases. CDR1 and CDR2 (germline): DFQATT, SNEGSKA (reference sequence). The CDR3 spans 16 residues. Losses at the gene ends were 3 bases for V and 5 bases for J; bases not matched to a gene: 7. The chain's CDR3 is CSAREPGQGATGELFF. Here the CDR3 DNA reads TGCAGTGCTAGGGAACCGGGACAGGGGGCGACCGGGGAGCTGTTTTTT.

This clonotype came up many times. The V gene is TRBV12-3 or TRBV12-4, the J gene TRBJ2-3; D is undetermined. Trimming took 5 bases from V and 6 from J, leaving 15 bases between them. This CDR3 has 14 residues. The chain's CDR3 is CASSLDPGRDTQYF. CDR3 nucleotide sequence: TGTGCCAGCAGTCTCGACCCTGGGCGGGATACGCAGTATTTT.

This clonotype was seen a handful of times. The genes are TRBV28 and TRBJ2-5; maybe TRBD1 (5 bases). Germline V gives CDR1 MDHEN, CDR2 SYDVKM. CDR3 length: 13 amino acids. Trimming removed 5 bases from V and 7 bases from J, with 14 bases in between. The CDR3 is CASSVGVRGTQYF. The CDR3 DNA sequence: TGTGCCAGCAGTGTAGGGGTACGAGGGACCCAGTACTTC. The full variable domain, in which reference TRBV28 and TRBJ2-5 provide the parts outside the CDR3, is DVKVTQSSRYLVKRTGEKVFLECVQDMDHENMFWYRQDPGLGLRLIYFSYDVKMKEKGDIPEGYSVSREKKERFSLILESASTNQTSMYLCASSVGVRGTQYFGPGTRLLVL.

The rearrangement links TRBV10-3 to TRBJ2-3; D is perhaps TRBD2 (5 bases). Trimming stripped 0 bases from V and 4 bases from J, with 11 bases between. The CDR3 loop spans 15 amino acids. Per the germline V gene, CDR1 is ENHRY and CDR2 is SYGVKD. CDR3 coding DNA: TGTGCCATCAGTGAGTCACTAGACCTCGCAGATACGCAGTATTTT. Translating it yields CAISESLDLADTQYF.

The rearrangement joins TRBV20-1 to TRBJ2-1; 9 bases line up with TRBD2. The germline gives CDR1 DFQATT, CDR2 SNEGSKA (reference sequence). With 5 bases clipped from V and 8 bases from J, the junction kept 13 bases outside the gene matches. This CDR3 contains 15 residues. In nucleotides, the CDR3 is TGCAGTGCTCCTGGTTCTCGCGGGGGGGGTGATGAGCAGTTCTTC. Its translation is CSAPGSRGGGDEQFF.

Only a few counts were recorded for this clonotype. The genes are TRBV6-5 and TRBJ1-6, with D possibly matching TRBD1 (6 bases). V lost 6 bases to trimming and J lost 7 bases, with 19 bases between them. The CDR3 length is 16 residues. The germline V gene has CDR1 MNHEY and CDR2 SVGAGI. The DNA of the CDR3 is TGTGCCAGCAGCTTCTCGTCAGGGGAAAGCAATTCACCCCTCCACTTT. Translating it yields CASSFSSGESNSPLHF.

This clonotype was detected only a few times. The CDR3 here is CASSNPPGGELFF. CDR3 in DNA: TGTGCCAGCAGCAACCCCCCGGGCGGGGAGCTGTTTTTT. V is TRBV7-2 and J is TRBJ2-2; D is uncertain. The CDR3 sequence is 13 residues long. Trimming shortened V by 5 bases and J by 7 bases, and 11 bases separated the two germline ends. CDR1 and CDR2 from the germline V gene are SGHTA and FQGNSA.

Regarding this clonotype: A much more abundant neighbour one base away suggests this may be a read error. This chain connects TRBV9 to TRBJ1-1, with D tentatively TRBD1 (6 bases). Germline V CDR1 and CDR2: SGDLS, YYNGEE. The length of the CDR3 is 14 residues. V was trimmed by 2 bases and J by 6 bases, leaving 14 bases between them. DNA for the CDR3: TGTGCCAGCAGCGTCGGGGGCTCAGGCTCTGAAGCTTTCTTT. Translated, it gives CASSVGGSGSEAFF.

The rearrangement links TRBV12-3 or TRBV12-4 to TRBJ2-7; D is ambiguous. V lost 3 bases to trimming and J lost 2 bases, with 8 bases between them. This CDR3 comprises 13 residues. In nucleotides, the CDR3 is TGTGCCAGCAGTTTCCAGCTAACCTACGAGCAGTACTTC. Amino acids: CASSFQLTYEQYF.

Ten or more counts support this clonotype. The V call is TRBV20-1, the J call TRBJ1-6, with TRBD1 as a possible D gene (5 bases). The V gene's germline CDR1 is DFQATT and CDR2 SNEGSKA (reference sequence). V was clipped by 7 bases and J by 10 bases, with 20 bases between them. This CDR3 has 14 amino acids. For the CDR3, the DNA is TGCAGTGTAAGGGGAGGGGCCCAGAGGTCACCCCTCCACTTT. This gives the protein CSVRGGAQRSPLHF.

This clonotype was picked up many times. CDR3 sequence (DNA): TGTGCCAGCAGTCATACAGGGTTCTATGGCTACACCTTC. Translation: CASSHTGFYGYTF. V usage is TRBV2 and J usage is TRBJ1-2; D is perhaps TRBD1 (6 bases). This CDR3 is built from 13 residues. Germline-derived CDR1 and CDR2 are SNHLY and FYNNEI. Trimming removed 5 bases from V and 4 bases from J, with 11 bases in between.

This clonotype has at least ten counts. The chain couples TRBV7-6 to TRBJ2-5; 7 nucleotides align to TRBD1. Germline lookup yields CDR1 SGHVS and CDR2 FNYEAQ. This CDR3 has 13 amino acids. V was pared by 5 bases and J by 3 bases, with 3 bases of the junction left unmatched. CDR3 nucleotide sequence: TGTGCCAGCAGCAAGGACAGGAAAGAGACCCAGTACTTC. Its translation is CASSKDRKETQYF.

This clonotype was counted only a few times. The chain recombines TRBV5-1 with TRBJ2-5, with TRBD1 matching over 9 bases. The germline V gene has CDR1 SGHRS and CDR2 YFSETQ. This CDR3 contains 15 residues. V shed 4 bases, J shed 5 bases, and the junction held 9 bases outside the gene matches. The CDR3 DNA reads TGCGCCAGCAGCCCCGGGACAGGGAGCCCCGAGACCCAGTACTTC. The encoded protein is CASSPGTGSPETQYF.

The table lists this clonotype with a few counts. DNA of the CDR3: TGTGCCAGCGGGACAGGGAACTACGAGCAGTACTTC. This codes for CASGTGNYEQYF. The chain is built from TRBV7-6 and TRBJ2-7; TRBD1 matches at 9 bases. This CDR3 has 12 amino acids. Trimming removed 8 bases from V and 3 bases from J; junction bases left unmatched: 2. Germline assignment: CDR1 SGHVS and CDR2 FNYEAQ.

Here the CDR3 reads CASSSPEIETQYF. The CDR3 DNA reads as TGTGCCAGCAGCTCACCAGAAATTGAGACCCAGTACTTC. The J gene is TRBJ2-5, the V gene TRBV7-9; D not resolved. Per germline, CDR1 SEHNR and CDR2 FQNEAQ (reference sequence). The CDR3 is 13 residues long. The V gene lost 4 bases and the J gene lost 5 bases, with 11 bases spanning the gap.

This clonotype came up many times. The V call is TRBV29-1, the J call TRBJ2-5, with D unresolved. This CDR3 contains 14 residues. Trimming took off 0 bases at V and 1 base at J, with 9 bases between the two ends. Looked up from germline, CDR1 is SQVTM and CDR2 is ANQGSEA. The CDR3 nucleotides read TGCAGCGTTGAAGATCCTTGGGGCCAAGAGACCCAGTACTTC. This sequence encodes CSVEDPWGQETQYF.

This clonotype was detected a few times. As DNA, the CDR3 is TGCAGTGCTAAAATGGCCCTTGGAGCAGGCTCCTACAATGAGCAGTTCTTC. Translated: CSAKMALGAGSYNEQFF. The chain is built from TRBV20-1 and TRBJ2-1, with unresolved D. V was shortened by 4 bases and J by 0 bases, with 19 bases between the two germline ends. Germline values: CDR1 DFQATT, CDR2 SNEGSKA (reference sequence). CDR3 length: 17 residues.

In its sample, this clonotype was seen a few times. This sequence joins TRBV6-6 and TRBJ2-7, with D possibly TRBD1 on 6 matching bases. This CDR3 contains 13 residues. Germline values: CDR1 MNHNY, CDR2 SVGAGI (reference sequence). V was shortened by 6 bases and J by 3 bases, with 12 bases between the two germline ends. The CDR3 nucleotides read TGTGCCAGCAGCCCTTGGACAGACTACGAGCAGTACTTC. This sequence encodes CASSPWTDYEQYF.

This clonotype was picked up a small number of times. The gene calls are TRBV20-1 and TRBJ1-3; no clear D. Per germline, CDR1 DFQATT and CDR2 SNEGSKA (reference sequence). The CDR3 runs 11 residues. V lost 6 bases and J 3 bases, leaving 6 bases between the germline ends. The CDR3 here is CSARIGNTIYF. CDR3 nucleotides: TGCAGTGCGCGGATTGGAAACACCATATATTTT.

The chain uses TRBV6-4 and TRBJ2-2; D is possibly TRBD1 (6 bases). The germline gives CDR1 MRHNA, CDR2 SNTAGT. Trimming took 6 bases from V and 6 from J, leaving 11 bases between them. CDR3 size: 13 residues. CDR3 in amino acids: CASSPGVPGELFF. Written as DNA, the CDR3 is TGTGCCAGCAGCCCAGGGGTTCCCGGGGAGCTGTTTTTT.

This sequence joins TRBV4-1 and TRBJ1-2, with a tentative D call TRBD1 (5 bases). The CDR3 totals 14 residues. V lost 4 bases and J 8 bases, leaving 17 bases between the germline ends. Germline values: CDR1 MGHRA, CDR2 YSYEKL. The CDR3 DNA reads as TGCGCCAGCAGCCTAAGGCCGGGACCCGAAGGCTACACCTTC. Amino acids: CASSLRPGPEGYTF.

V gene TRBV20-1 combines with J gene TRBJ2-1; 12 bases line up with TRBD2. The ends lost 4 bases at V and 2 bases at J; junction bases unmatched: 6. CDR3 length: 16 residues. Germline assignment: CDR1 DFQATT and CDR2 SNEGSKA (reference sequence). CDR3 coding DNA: TGCAGTGCTAAAAAACTAGCGGGAGGCCCCTACAATGAGCAGTTCTTC. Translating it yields CSAKKLAGGPYNEQFF.

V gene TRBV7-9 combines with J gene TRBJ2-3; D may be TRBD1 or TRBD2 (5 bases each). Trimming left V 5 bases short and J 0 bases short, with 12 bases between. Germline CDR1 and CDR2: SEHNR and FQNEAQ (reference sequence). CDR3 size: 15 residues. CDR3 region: CASSEPGRSTDTQYF. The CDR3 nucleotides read TGTGCCAGCAGCGAACCGGGACGAAGCACAGATACGCAGTATTTT.

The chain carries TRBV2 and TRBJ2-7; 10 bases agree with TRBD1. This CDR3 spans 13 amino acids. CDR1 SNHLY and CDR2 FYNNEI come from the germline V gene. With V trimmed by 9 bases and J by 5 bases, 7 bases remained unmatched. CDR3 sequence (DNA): TGTGCCAGTAGGACAGGGGGAGTCCACGAGCAGTACTTC. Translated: CASRTGGVHEQYF.